These 11 T cell receptor beta chains were all obtained from the same sample, sequenced in a study of T-cell reconstitution after alpha-beta-depleted transplantation in children. Unique molecular identifiers were used to barcode this TCRbeta library. Via MiXCR, TCRdb re-called the PCR reads, giving one row per CDR3 protein. The table has about 980,000 distinct CDR3 sequences, roughly 31% seen once; the top ten hold roughly 31%. Sequenced here: PBMCs, mostly from graft donor cells, sampled 360 days after TCRalphabeta/CD19-depleted stem cell transplant. Receptors originate from a boy younger than two who had a stem cell transplant for SCID, so the T cells may come from the graft donor.

This chain uses TRBV7-9 with TRBJ2-1; 9 positions agree with TRBD2. This CDR3 spans 15 amino acids. The V gene's germline CDR1 is SEHNR and CDR2 FQNEAQ (reference sequence). J lost 6 bases, V lost 4 bases, and 7 bases had no gene match. In DNA, the CDR3 is TGTGCCAGCAGCTCCTTAGCGGGGGCCCTCAATGAGCAGTTCTTC. Translated, it gives CASSSLAGALNEQFF.

The rearrangement joins TRBV3-1 to TRBJ2-7; D perhaps matches TRBD2 (5 bases). Germline assignment: CDR1 LGHDT and CDR2 YNNKEL (reference sequence). Trimming cost V 2 bases and J 2 bases, with 16 bases left between them. The CDR3 totals 16 residues. The CDR3 loop reads CASSQQGGLAPYEQYF. CDR3 coding DNA: TGTGCCAGCAGCCAACAAGGCGGCCTAGCCCCCTACGAGCAGTACTTC.

The gene calls are TRBV10-3 and TRBJ2-2, with 10 positions matching TRBD1. CDR3 length: 18 residues. Trimming took 4 bases from V and 4 from J; bases not matched to a gene: 12. From germline, CDR1 is ENHRY and CDR2 SYGVKD. The chain's CDR3 is CAISGDHRQGATTGELFF. Here the CDR3 DNA reads TGTGCCATCAGTGGGGACCATAGACAGGGGGCGACCACCGGGGAGCTGTTTTTT.

The chain recombines TRBV9 with TRBJ2-5; 8 bases map to TRBD2. Germline V CDR1 and CDR2: SGDLS, YYNGEE. V was clipped by 3 bases and J by 2 bases; unmatched bases: 3. This CDR3 has 14 residues. In nucleotides, the CDR3 is TGTGCCAGCAGCGGGGGGACTAGTCAAGAGACCCAGTACTTC. This gives the protein CASSGGTSQETQYF.

This clonotype showed up just a few times. The DNA for the CDR3 is TGTGCCAGCAGCTTAGAATTGGGGGAGCAGTTCTTC. It encodes CASSLELGEQFF. The gene calls are TRBV7-3 and TRBJ2-1; D is ambiguous. The CDR3 contains 12 residues. Looked up from germline, CDR1 is SGHTA and CDR2 is FQGTGA. V lost 2 bases and J lost 10, with 9 bases in between.

This clonotype showed up just a few times. V usage is TRBV20-1 and J usage is TRBJ2-7, with D maybe TRBD1 (5 bases). Trimming stripped 6 bases from V and 3 bases from J, with 9 bases between. The CDR3 is 11 amino acids. CDR1 and CDR2 (germline): DFQATT, SNEGSKA (reference sequence). The chain's CDR3 is CSANQGYEQYF. The CDR3 coding sequence is TGCAGTGCCAACCAGGGCTACGAGCAGTACTTC.

V usage is TRBV24-1 and J usage is TRBJ2-3, with D hard to call. V lost 5 bases to trimming and J lost 0 bases, with 8 bases between them. Germline CDR1 KGHDR, CDR2 SFDVKD. The CDR3 totals 14 residues. The CDR3 nucleotides are TGTGCCACCAGTGGGGCAGCTAGCACAGATACGCAGTATTTT. Translation: CATSGAASTDTQYF.

The chain has TRBV7-2 and TRBJ2-1; 11 bases are shared with TRBD2. Looked up from germline, CDR1 is SGHTA and CDR2 is FQGNSA. V lost 1 base and J lost 10; bases outside the gene matches: 9. The CDR3 has 16 amino acids. CDR3 in amino acids: CASSLGLAGGSWEQFF. Written as DNA, the CDR3 is TGTGCCAGCAGCTTAGGCCTAGCGGGGGGAAGTTGGGAGCAGTTCTTC.

A few counts support this clonotype. This chain joins TRBV6-2 or TRBV6-3 and TRBJ2-1; D call uncertain. This CDR3 has 13 amino acids. Between the trimmed V and J ends, which lost 0 bases and 7 bases, there was a span of 7 bases. Germline CDR1 reads MNHEY; CDR2 reads SVGEGT. Written as DNA, the CDR3 is TGTGCCAGCAGTTACTCGAATGTGAATGAGCAGTTCTTC. Encoded protein: CASSYSNVNEQFF.

V gene TRBV18 combines with J gene TRBJ2-2, with D perhaps given as TRBD1 or TRBD2 (5 bases each). The V end was cut by 2 bases, the J end by 4 bases, with 8 bases between. Germline loops: CDR1 KGHSH, CDR2 LQKENI. The CDR3 runs to 14 residues. The CDR3 DNA reads as TGTGCCAGCTCACCAGATGGGGGCACCGGGGAGCTGTTTTTT. Its translation: CASSPDGGTGELFF.

This clonotype was seen only once. The chain combines TRBV4-1 with TRBJ2-5, with TRBD2 matching over 15 bases. The CDR3 totals 18 residues. The germline CDR1 and CDR2 sequences are MGHRA and YSYEKL. V was clipped by 4 bases and J by 2 bases; unmatched bases: 8. The chain's CDR3 is CASSPGLAGGPGQETQYF. The CDR3 region has the DNA TGCGCCAGCAGCCCCGGACTAGCGGGGGGGCCGGGTCAAGAGACCCAGTACTTC.